Sequencing of this TCR beta chain was carried out in a study of response to subunit inactivated influenza vaccine. Study findings and constraints: After each seasonal influenza vaccination, few new T cells are recruited, the authors suggested.

This clonotype was counted only a few times. The antigen is undetermined. The germline V gene encodes CDR1 ENHRY and CDR2 SYGVKD. Deletions cut 8 bases from V and 5 bases from J, with 13 bases between. The CDR3 has 13 amino acids. TCRdb re-analysed the RT-PCR reads in MiXCR, keeping a single row per CDR3 protein. The data show more than 700,000 distinct CDR3 sequences, 21% seen once. This clonotype was obtained from a man aged 45-65 years who received an inactivated influenza vaccine. The V and J genes are TRBV10-3 and TRBJ2-1; the D is unclear. The sequences come from PBMCs from blood, collected roughly 5 days after vaccination. Here the CDR3 DNA reads TGTGCCATCGAGCAGGATGCCAACAATGAGCAGTTCTTC. This sequence encodes CAIEQDANNEQFF.